This T cell receptor (beta chain) was sequenced for a study of response to subunit inactivated influenza vaccine. V gave up 2 bases and J gave up 4 bases, with 5 bases separating them. This CDR3 spans 11 amino acids. Germline V gene sequence: CDR1 GTSNPN, CDR2 SVGIG (reference sequence). Regarding the study as a whole: Only a handful of new T cells, the authors suggested, are recruited with each seasonal influenza vaccination.

Notes on this clonotype: Its antigen is undetermined.

TCRdb re-called the RT-PCR reads through MiXCR, storing one row per CDR3 protein. The sample lists 300,000 to 350,000 distinct CDR3 sequences, 21% seen once, with about 10% in the top ten. The TCR was taken from a man between 50 and 70 years old who received an inactivated influenza vaccine. The J gene is TRBJ1-2, the V gene TRBV30; D not certain. The material was PBMCs from blood, obtained approximately 20 months after vaccination. DNA of the CDR3: TGTGCCTGGAGTTGGGCCTATGGCTACACCTTC. Translated: CAWSWAYGYTF.